This is a list of T cell receptor beta chains from one sample in a study of OX40 agonist ivuxolimab in advanced cancers. Only in-frame clones appear in the TCRdb table, and some are missing; sequencing was by immunoSEQ multiplex PCR. The sample contains roughly 50,000 clones, around four fifths of which appear only once. Source: CD4+ or CD8+ T cells sorted from blood, taken in a trial of the OX40 agonist ivuxolimab. The receptors derive from an adult with an advanced solid tumor such as melanoma, head and neck, liver or kidney cancer. CDR3s include the opening cysteine and the closing phenylalanine or tryptophan. The D gene is left open where the match is weak. For some rows the clone size is stated as once, few or many, or as a class when expanded; others skip it.

v_gene: TRBV7-2; abundance: NA; d_gene: NA; j_gene: TRBJ1-1; CDR3aa: CASSLGQGTEAFF; CDR3nt: TGTGCCAGCAGCTTAGGGCAGGGCACTGAAGCTTTCTTT
v_gene: TRBV19; abundance: NA; d_gene: NA; j_gene: TRBJ2-1; CDR3aa: CASTFPGTRHNEQFF; CDR3nt: TGTGCCAGCACCTTTCCCGGGACTCGGCACAATGAGCAGTTCTTC
v_gene: TRBV5-4; abundance: NA; d_gene: TRBD2; j_gene: TRBJ2-3; CDR3aa: CASSLSSGGAGTDTQYF; CDR3nt: TGTGCCAGCAGCCTGTCTAGCGGGGGGGCGGGCACAGATACGCAGTATTTT
v_gene: TRBV15; abundance: NA; d_gene: NA; j_gene: TRBJ2-1; CDR3aa: CATSRDREGDEQFF; CDR3nt: TGTGCCACCAGCAGAGATAGGGAAGGGGACGAGCAGTTCTTC
v_gene: TRBV5-1; abundance: NA; d_gene: NA; j_gene: TRBJ2-1; CDR3aa: CASSLVGDSYNEQFF; CDR3nt: TGCGCCAGCAGCTTGGTTGGAGACTCCTACAATGAGCAGTTCTTC
v_gene: TRBV5-1; abundance: once; d_gene: TRBD1; j_gene: TRBJ1-2; CDR3aa: CASTEGTGGYGYTF; CDR3nt: TGCGCCAGCACCGAGGGGACAGGGGGCTATGGCTACACCTTC
v_gene: TRBV18; abundance: few; d_gene: TRBD1; j_gene: TRBJ1-2; CDR3aa: CASSPPGQGASGYTF; CDR3nt: TGTGCCAGCTCACCTCCGGGACAGGGGGCGTCTGGCTACACCTTC
v_gene: TRBV30; abundance: NA; d_gene: NA; j_gene: TRBJ2-3; CDR3aa: CASNPGDASTDTQYF; CDR3nt: TGTGCCTCGAATCCAGGGGACGCAAGCACAGATACGCAGTATTTT
v_gene: TRBV9; abundance: once; d_gene: TRBD1; j_gene: TRBJ2-1; CDR3aa: CASSKRTGGNEQFF; CDR3nt: TGTGCCAGCAGCAAAAGGACAGGTGGTAATGAGCAGTTCTTC
v_gene: TRBV27; abundance: once; d_gene: NA; j_gene: TRBJ1-2; CDR3aa: CASSSLDSYGYTF; CDR3nt: TGTGCCAGCAGTTCTCTAGACAGCTATGGCTACACCTTC
v_gene: TRBV4-2; abundance: NA; d_gene: TRBD2; j_gene: TRBJ2-7; CDR3aa: CASSPRRVREWSYEQYF; CDR3nt: TGTGCCAGCAGCCCGCGGAGGGTGCGGGAGTGGTCCTACGAGCAGTACTTC
v_gene: TRBV5-1; abundance: NA; d_gene: NA; j_gene: TRBJ2-5; CDR3aa: CASSPGTYQGIPLRETQYF; CDR3nt: TGCGCCAGCAGCCCGGGGACTTATCAAGGTATACCGTTACGAGAGACCCAGTACTTC
v_gene: TRBV2; abundance: NA; d_gene: TRBD2; j_gene: TRBJ2-1; CDR3aa: CASSPLISGSSYNEQFF; CDR3nt: TGTGCCAGCAGTCCATTAATCAGCGGGAGCTCCTACAATGAGCAGTTCTTC
v_gene: TRBV7-7; abundance: NA; d_gene: TRBD1; j_gene: TRBJ1-3; CDR3aa: CASSPTGSGNTIYF; CDR3nt: TGTGCCAGCAGCCCGACAGGGTCCGGAAACACCATATATTTT
v_gene: TRBV28; abundance: NA; d_gene: TRBD1; j_gene: TRBJ1-4; CDR3aa: CASSFTTGREKLFF; CDR3nt: TGTGCCAGCAGCTTCACGACAGGGCGGGAAAAACTGTTTTTT
v_gene: TRBV6-6; abundance: NA; d_gene: TRBD1; j_gene: TRBJ2-7; CDR3aa: CASSYGGQIPHEQYF; CDR3nt: TGTGCCAGCAGTTACGGGGGACAGATTCCTCACGAGCAGTACTTC
v_gene: TRBV5-4; abundance: NA; d_gene: NA; j_gene: TRBJ1-6; CDR3aa: CASSLSQGSPLHF; CDR3nt: TGTGCCAGCAGCTTGTCCCAGGGTTCACCCCTCCACTTT
v_gene: TRBV6-5; abundance: NA; d_gene: TRBD1; j_gene: TRBJ2-7; CDR3aa: CASSYSGTGDEQYF; CDR3nt: TGTGCCAGCAGTTACTCCGGGACAGGGGACGAGCAGTACTTC
v_gene: TRBV29-1; abundance: NA; d_gene: NA; j_gene: TRBJ2-5; CDR3aa: CSVEETMQETQYF; CDR3nt: TGCAGCGTTGAAGAGACAATGCAAGAGACCCAGTACTTC
v_gene: TRBV30; abundance: NA; d_gene: TRBD1; j_gene: TRBJ1-4; CDR3aa: CASTRDRGLGLFF; CDR3nt: TGTGCCTCAACCCGGGACAGGGGTTTGGGGCTGTTTTTT
v_gene: TRBV5-1; abundance: NA; d_gene: NA; j_gene: TRBJ2-3; CDR3aa: CASSLYPTDTQYF; CDR3nt: TGCGCCAGCAGTCTCTACCCCACAGATACGCAGTATTTT